The present T cell receptor (beta chain) was sequenced within a study of cytomegalovirus exposure and HLA in healthy donors. Whole-study findings and limits: Follow-up analysis found HLA locus-dependent TCR association rates, highest for DRB1 and lowest for HLA-C.

As concerns this clone: The antigen remains unidentified.

The CDR3 is 15 residues long. Germline V gene sequence: CDR1 SGHTA, CDR2 FQGTGA. V was clipped by 5 bases and J by 4 bases, with 17 bases between them. Researchers ran the PCR with 60 Vbeta and 13 Jbeta primers. Measured with immunoSEQ multiplex PCR; TCRdb has only the in-frame clones, and not every one. The profile shows around 150,000 clones, about 80% of them singletons. The gene calls are TRBV7-3 and TRBJ1-2, with a possible D match to TRBD1 (6 bases). The receptor's source is a middle-aged man in good health and CMV-seropositive. Sequenced: PBMCs. CDR3 nucleotide sequence: TGTGCCAGCAGCCCAGATGGAGGGGGGGTCTATGGCTACACCTTC. Protein product: CASSPDGGGVYGYTF.